Described below is a single TCR beta chain sequence and its context. Its antigen is unknown. This entry is derived from a study of identical twins. A universal primer site was added by template switching, and unique molecular identifiers were carried by the cDNA. TCRdb reanalysed the 5' RACE reads using MiXCR and keeps one entry per CDR3 protein. The repertoire has about 490,000 distinct CDR3 sequences, around 15% of them found once; the top ten carry more than 0.4%. With V trimmed by 2 bases and J by 9 bases, 13 bases remained unmatched. This CDR3 spans 16 amino acids. Germline V gene data show CDR1 as KGHSH and CDR2 as LQKENI. General study results and limits: Findings came from cross-sectional statistics, without long-term follow-up of donors.

The same specimen was also included in a second study, on yellow fever vaccine responses in identical twins.

The TCR comes from a woman between 18 and 29 years old in good health. The V gene is TRBV18, the J gene TRBJ2-1; 7 bases align to TRBD2. The sequenced sample consisted of CD4+ T cells sorted from blood. The CDR3 nucleotides are TGTGCCAGCTCACCAGGCCCGGGACGGGAGGCGGGTGAGCAGTTCTTC. It encodes CASSPGPGREAGEQFF.